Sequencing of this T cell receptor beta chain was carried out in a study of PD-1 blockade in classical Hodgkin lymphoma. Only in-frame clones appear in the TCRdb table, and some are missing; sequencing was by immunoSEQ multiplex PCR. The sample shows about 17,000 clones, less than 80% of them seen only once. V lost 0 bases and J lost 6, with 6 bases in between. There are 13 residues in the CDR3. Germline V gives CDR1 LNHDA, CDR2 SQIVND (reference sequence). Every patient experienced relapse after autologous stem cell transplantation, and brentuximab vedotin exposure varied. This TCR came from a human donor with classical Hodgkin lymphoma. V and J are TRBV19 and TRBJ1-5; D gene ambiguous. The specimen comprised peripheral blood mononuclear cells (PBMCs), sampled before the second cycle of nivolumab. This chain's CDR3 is CASSIDRTQPQHF. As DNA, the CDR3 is TGTGCCAGTAGTATAGACCGAACTCAGCCCCAGCATTTT.